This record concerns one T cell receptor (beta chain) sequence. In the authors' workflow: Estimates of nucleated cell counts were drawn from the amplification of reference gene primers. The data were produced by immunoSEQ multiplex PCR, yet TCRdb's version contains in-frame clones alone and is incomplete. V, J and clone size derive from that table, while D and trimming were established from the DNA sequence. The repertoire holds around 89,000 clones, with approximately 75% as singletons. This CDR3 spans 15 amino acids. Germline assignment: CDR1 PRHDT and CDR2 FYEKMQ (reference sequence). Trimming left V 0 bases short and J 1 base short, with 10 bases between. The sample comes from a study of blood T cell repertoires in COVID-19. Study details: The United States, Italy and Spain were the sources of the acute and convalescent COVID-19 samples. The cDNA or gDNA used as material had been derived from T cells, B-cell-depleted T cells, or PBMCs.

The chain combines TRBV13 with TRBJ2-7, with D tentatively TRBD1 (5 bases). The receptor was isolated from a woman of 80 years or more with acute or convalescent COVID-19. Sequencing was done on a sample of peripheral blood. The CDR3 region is CASSLGGDSSYEQYF. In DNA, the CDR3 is TGTGCCAGCAGCTTAGGAGGGGATTCTTCCTACGAGCAGTACTTC.